This T cell receptor (beta chain) was observed in a study of blood T cell repertoires in COVID-19. About the research overall: Acute-phase and convalescent COVID-19 samples originated in the United States, Italy and Spain. T cells, B-cell-depleted T cells, or PBMCs provided the cDNA or gDNA that served as material.

Authors' processing steps: Reference gene primer amplification gave estimated nucleated cell counts. Assay used: immunoSEQ multiplex PCR; TCRdb lists only in-frame clones, some missing. D and trimming were read from the DNA, whereas the V and J calls and clone size are those reported in that table. The sample lists around 250,000 clones, 86% occurring once. Sequencing input: peripheral blood. The receptor was isolated from a woman aged 25 to 45 with active or convalescent COVID-19.

The CDR3 DNA reads as TGTGCCAGCAGCTTAGAGGGGCTAATCTATGGCTACACCTTC. This encodes CASSLEGLIYGYTF. The V call is TRBV7-9, the J call TRBJ1-2; perhaps TRBD1 as D (5 bases). Germline V gene lookup returns CDR1 SEHNR and CDR2 FQNEAQ (reference sequence). The CDR3 runs 14 residues. V dropped 1 base and J dropped 4 bases, with 10 bases sitting between them.